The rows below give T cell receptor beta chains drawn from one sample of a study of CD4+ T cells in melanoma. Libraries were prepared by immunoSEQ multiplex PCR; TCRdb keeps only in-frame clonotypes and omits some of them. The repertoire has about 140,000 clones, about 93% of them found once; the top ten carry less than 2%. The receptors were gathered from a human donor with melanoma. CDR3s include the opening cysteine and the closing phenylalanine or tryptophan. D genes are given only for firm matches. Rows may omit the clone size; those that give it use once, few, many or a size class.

cdr3_aa: CASSLRENTEAFF
cdr3_nt: TGTGCCAGCAGTCTCAGAGAGAACACTGAAGCTTTCTTT
j_call: TRBJ1-1
d_call: -
clone_size: -
v_call: TRBV27

cdr3_aa: CASSGRQNAGRFF
cdr3_nt: TGTGCCAGCAGCGGCCGACAGAACGCCGGACGGTTCTTC
j_call: TRBJ2-1
d_call: -
clone_size: -
v_call: TRBV11-1

cdr3_aa: CASRGRGSPGETQYF
cdr3_nt: TGCGCCAGCAGGGGGAGGGGCTCCCCTGGGGAGACCCAGTACTTC
j_call: TRBJ2-5
d_call: TRBD2
clone_size: -
v_call: TRBV10-2

cdr3_aa: CASADSLYNQPQHF
cdr3_nt: TGTGCCAGCGCGGACAGCTTGTACAATCAGCCCCAGCATTTT
j_call: TRBJ1-5
d_call: -
clone_size: -
v_call: TRBV18

cdr3_aa: CATSRDRWYEQYF
cdr3_nt: TGTGCCACCAGCAGAGATCGGTGGTACGAGCAGTACTTC
j_call: TRBJ2-7
d_call: -
clone_size: -
v_call: TRBV15

cdr3_aa: CASSQGTGIMNEQFF
cdr3_nt: TGTGCCAGCAGCCAAGGGACAGGGATCATGAATGAGCAGTTCTTC
j_call: TRBJ2-1
d_call: TRBD1
clone_size: -
v_call: TRBV14

cdr3_aa: CASSRSPLAHEQFF
cdr3_nt: TGCGCCAGCAGCCGGTCTCCCCTAGCCCATGAGCAGTTCTTC
j_call: TRBJ2-1
d_call: -
clone_size: -
v_call: TRBV5-1

cdr3_aa: CASTRTGGVGSPLHF
cdr3_nt: TGCGCCAGCACCCGGACAGGGGGAGTAGGTTCACCCCTCCACTTT
j_call: TRBJ1-6
d_call: TRBD1
clone_size: -
v_call: TRBV5-1

cdr3_aa: CASSFTTTRPEQYF
cdr3_nt: TGTGCCAGCAGCTTTACGACGACTAGACCCGAGCAGTACTTC
j_call: TRBJ2-7
d_call: -
clone_size: -
v_call: TRBV7-2

cdr3_aa: CASKRDRGSTEQYF
cdr3_nt: TGTGCCAGCAAACGGGACAGGGGTTCGACCGAGCAGTACTTC
j_call: TRBJ2-7
d_call: TRBD1
clone_size: -
v_call: TRBV6-4

cdr3_aa: CASSVGGGQEWETQYF
cdr3_nt: TGTGCCAGCAGCGTAGGAGGGGGACAGGAGTGGGAGACCCAGTACTTC
j_call: TRBJ2-5
d_call: TRBD1
clone_size: -
v_call: TRBV9

cdr3_aa: CASSMAPGELAFF
cdr3_nt: TGTGCCAGTAGTATGGCCCCGGGGGAATTGGCTTTCTTT
j_call: TRBJ1-1
d_call: -
clone_size: -
v_call: TRBV19

cdr3_aa: CASGFSPGLGNF
cdr3_nt: TGTGCTAGTGGTTTCTCCCCGGGCCTTGGGAACTTC
j_call: TRBJ2-5
d_call: -
clone_size: once
v_call: TRBV12-5

cdr3_aa: CASSPSWAQTEAFF
cdr3_nt: TGTGCCAGCTCACCTTCATGGGCCCAGACTGAAGCTTTCTTT
j_call: TRBJ1-1
d_call: -
clone_size: once
v_call: TRBV18

cdr3_aa: CASSQESSGGYNEQFF
cdr3_nt: TGCGCCAGCAGCCAAGAATCTAGCGGGGGCTACAATGAGCAGTTCTTC
j_call: TRBJ2-1
d_call: TRBD2
clone_size: -
v_call: TRBV4-1

cdr3_aa: CASSPPGRYYEQYF
cdr3_nt: TGTGCCAGCAGCCCCCCGGGGCGGTACTACGAGCAGTACTTC
j_call: TRBJ2-7
d_call: -
clone_size: -
v_call: TRBV11-3

cdr3_aa: CAISPGTGVMNTEAFF
cdr3_nt: TGTGCCATCAGTCCCGGGACAGGGGTGATGAACACTGAAGCTTTCTTT
j_call: TRBJ1-1
d_call: TRBD1
clone_size: -
v_call: TRBV10-3

cdr3_aa: CASRQGNRNTEAFF
cdr3_nt: TGTGCCAGTAGGCAGGGGAATCGAAACACTGAAGCTTTCTTT
j_call: TRBJ1-1
d_call: -
clone_size: -
v_call: TRBV19

cdr3_aa: CASSDFPNTEAFF
cdr3_nt: TGTGCCAGCAGTGACTTCCCGAACACTGAAGCTTTCTTT
j_call: TRBJ1-1
d_call: -
clone_size: -
v_call: TRBV6-4

cdr3_aa: CASSPRGQRNTGELFF
cdr3_nt: TGTGCCAGCAGCCCACGGGGGCAGAGGAACACCGGGGAGCTGTTTTTT
j_call: TRBJ2-2
d_call: -
clone_size: -
v_call: TRBV5-8

cdr3_aa: CASRRTVEWVEQYF
cdr3_nt: TGTGCCAGCAGGAGGACTGTTGAGTGGGTCGAGCAGTACTTC
j_call: TRBJ2-7
d_call: -
clone_size: few
v_call: TRBV6-5

cdr3_aa: CASREQVYEQYF
cdr3_nt: TGTGCCAGCAGGGAACAGGTCTACGAGCAGTACTTC
j_call: TRBJ2-7
d_call: -
clone_size: -
v_call: TRBV2

cdr3_aa: CASSLQLAGGRNIQYF
cdr3_nt: TGTGCCAGCAGCCTACAACTAGCGGGGGGGCGGAACATTCAGTACTTC
j_call: TRBJ2-4
d_call: TRBD2
clone_size: -
v_call: TRBV7-2

cdr3_aa: CATARRANEKLFF
cdr3_nt: TGTGCCACTGCCCGCAGGGCGAATGAAAAACTGTTTTTT
j_call: TRBJ1-4
d_call: -
clone_size: once
v_call: TRBV19

cdr3_aa: CASSLARDAWTDTQYF
cdr3_nt: TGCGCCAGCAGCTTAGCCCGGGACGCCTGGACAGATACGCAGTATTTT
j_call: TRBJ2-3
d_call: -
clone_size: -
v_call: TRBV5-1

cdr3_aa: CASRKTDNSNQPQHF
cdr3_nt: TGTGCCAGCAGGAAGACGGACAATAGCAATCAGCCCCAGCATTTT
j_call: TRBJ1-5
d_call: -
clone_size: -
v_call: TRBV2

cdr3_aa: CASSPNRGSNQPQHF
cdr3_nt: TGTGCCAGCAGCCCCAACAGGGGGAGCAATCAGCCCCAGCATTTT
j_call: TRBJ1-5
d_call: TRBD1
clone_size: -
v_call: TRBV6-5

cdr3_aa: CASSYERSGANVLTF
cdr3_nt: TGTGCCAGCAGTTACGAACGCTCTGGGGCCAACGTCCTGACTTTC
j_call: TRBJ2-6
d_call: -
clone_size: -
v_call: TRBV6-5

cdr3_aa: CASTYLPGTEEKLFF
cdr3_nt: TGTGCCAGCACGTACTTACCCGGGACGGAGGAAAAACTGTTTTTT
j_call: TRBJ1-4
d_call: -
clone_size: -
v_call: TRBV7-9

cdr3_aa: CASCSDRRRAPLHF
cdr3_nt: TGTGCCAGCTGCTCGGACAGGAGGAGGGCACCCCTCCACTTT
j_call: TRBJ1-6
d_call: TRBD1
clone_size: once
v_call: TRBV6-1

cdr3_aa: CSVERQTNTEAFF
cdr3_nt: TGCAGCGTTGAAAGACAGACGAACACTGAAGCTTTCTTT
j_call: TRBJ1-1
d_call: -
clone_size: -
v_call: TRBV29-1

cdr3_aa: CASSLDSTGTGELFF
cdr3_nt: TGTGCCAGCAGTTTAGACTCGACGGGCACCGGGGAGCTGTTTTTT
j_call: TRBJ2-2
d_call: -
clone_size: once
v_call: TRBV27

cdr3_aa: CASTLRSDGGPRSSYEQYF
cdr3_nt: TGTGCCAGCACCCTTCGTTCTGACGGGGGGCCCCGTTCATCCTACGAGCAGTACTTC
j_call: TRBJ2-7
d_call: -
clone_size: -
v_call: TRBV11-2

cdr3_aa: CASSQAPPAGGPQETQYF
cdr3_nt: TGTGCCAGCAGCCAAGCCCCACCCGCCGGGGGACCCCAAGAGACCCAGTACTTC
j_call: TRBJ2-5
d_call: -
clone_size: -
v_call: TRBV4-2

cdr3_aa: CASSLDYEQYF
cdr3_nt: TGTGCCAGCAGCTTAGACTACGAGCAGTACTTC
j_call: TRBJ2-7
d_call: -
clone_size: -
v_call: TRBV11-2

cdr3_aa: CASSYPTVGSGEQFF
cdr3_nt: TGTGCCAGCAGTTACCCCACGGTGGGGTCGGGTGAGCAGTTCTTC
j_call: TRBJ2-1
d_call: -
clone_size: -
v_call: TRBV6-6

cdr3_aa: CASGQPGNTIYF
cdr3_nt: TGTGCTAGTGGTCAACCTGGAAACACCATATATTTT
j_call: TRBJ1-3
d_call: -
clone_size: -
v_call: TRBV12-5

cdr3_aa: CAISESPAGASYNEQFF
cdr3_nt: TGTGCCATCAGTGAGTCTCCAGCGGGGGCCTCCTACAATGAGCAGTTCTTC
j_call: TRBJ2-1
d_call: TRBD2
clone_size: -
v_call: TRBV10-3

cdr3_aa: CASSQGPRPQHF
cdr3_nt: TGTGCCAGCAGTCAGGGTCCGAGGCCCCAGCATTTT
j_call: TRBJ1-5
d_call: -
clone_size: once
v_call: TRBV7-2

cdr3_aa: CASGPGGLEVYEQYF
cdr3_nt: TGTGCTAGTGGTCCCGGCGGGCTAGAGGTCTACGAGCAGTACTTC
j_call: TRBJ2-7
d_call: -
clone_size: -
v_call: TRBV12-5

cdr3_aa: CASSREGFTYNEQFF
cdr3_nt: TGTGCCAGCAGCCGGGAGGGTTTTACCTACAATGAGCAGTTCTTC
j_call: TRBJ2-1
d_call: TRBD2
clone_size: -
v_call: TRBV9

cdr3_aa: CASSEERNGGSYNSPLHF
cdr3_nt: TGTGCCAGCAGTGAAGAACGAAACGGGGGCTCCTATAATTCACCCCTCCACTTT
j_call: TRBJ1-6
d_call: -
clone_size: -
v_call: TRBV6-1

cdr3_aa: CASSLGRSNTEAFF
cdr3_nt: TGTGCCAGCAGCTTAGGCCGAAGTAACACTGAAGCTTTCTTT
j_call: TRBJ1-1
d_call: -
clone_size: -
v_call: TRBV7-9

cdr3_aa: CASSYGYGYTF
cdr3_nt: TGTGCCAGCAGTTACGGCTATGGCTACACCTTC
j_call: TRBJ1-2
d_call: -
clone_size: -
v_call: TRBV6-5

cdr3_aa: CASSLQAASSYEQYF
cdr3_nt: TGCGCCAGCAGCTTGCAAGCGGCCAGCTCCTACGAGCAGTACTTC
j_call: TRBJ2-7
d_call: -
clone_size: -
v_call: TRBV5-1

cdr3_aa: CASSGSGGYTF
cdr3_nt: TGTGCCAGCAGCGGATCGGGAGGCTACACCTTC
j_call: TRBJ1-2
d_call: -
clone_size: -
v_call: TRBV9

cdr3_aa: CASSEQLAGGVETQYF
cdr3_nt: TGTGCCAGCAGCGAACAACTAGCGGGGGGCGTGGAGACCCAGTACTTC
j_call: TRBJ2-5
d_call: TRBD2
clone_size: -
v_call: TRBV9

cdr3_aa: CASTPGSTGELFF
cdr3_nt: TGTGCCAGTACTCCAGGGAGCACCGGGGAGCTGTTTTTT
j_call: TRBJ2-2
d_call: -
clone_size: -
v_call: TRBV19

cdr3_aa: CASSLGGGREQYF
cdr3_nt: TGTGCCAGCAGCTTAGGTGGGGGCCGCGAGCAGTACTTC
j_call: TRBJ2-7
d_call: -
clone_size: -
v_call: TRBV7-9

cdr3_aa: CASSPQGSRGDGYTF
cdr3_nt: TGTGCCAGCTCACCACAGGGCTCGAGAGGTGATGGCTACACCTTC
j_call: TRBJ1-2
d_call: -
clone_size: -
v_call: TRBV18

cdr3_aa: CASSLQVRGLKNEQFF
cdr3_nt: TGTGCCAGCAGCCTACAGGTCAGGGGGTTAAAAAATGAGCAGTTCTTC
j_call: TRBJ2-1
d_call: TRBD1
clone_size: -
v_call: TRBV5-6

cdr3_aa: CASSDRGVGTGELFF
cdr3_nt: TGTGCCAGCAGTGATCGCGGCGTCGGGACCGGGGAGCTGTTTTTT
j_call: TRBJ2-2
d_call: -
clone_size: -
v_call: TRBV2

cdr3_aa: CSVVKGPEAFF
cdr3_nt: TGCAGCGTTGTAAAAGGCCCTGAAGCTTTCTTT
j_call: TRBJ1-1
d_call: -
clone_size: few
v_call: TRBV29-1

cdr3_aa: CAWSRDSKNNYGYTF
cdr3_nt: TGTGCCTGGTCCCGGGACAGCAAAAACAACTATGGCTACACCTTC
j_call: TRBJ1-2
d_call: TRBD1
clone_size: -
v_call: TRBV30

cdr3_aa: CSADLGDIQYF
cdr3_nt: TGCAGTGCTGACCTCGGGGACATTCAGTACTTC
j_call: TRBJ2-4
d_call: -
clone_size: -
v_call: TRBV20-1